The rows below give T cell receptor beta chains drawn from one sample of a study of blood T cells in healthy people across ages. One entry per CDR3 protein, called by TCRdb with MiXCR from the 5' RACE reads. The sample includes hundreds of thousands of distinct CDR3 sequences, 58% of them seen just once. The sample consisted of blood. The receptor source for this set is a man between 25 and 39 years old in good health. The CDR3 runs from the conserved cysteine through the conserved F or W. The order of the fields is J gene, D gene, V gene, clone size, CDR3 protein, CDR3 DNA. D genes are given only for firm matches. Where a row states a size, it is once, few, many or the class of an expanded clone; other rows omit it.

J gene: TRBJ1-5
D gene: .
V gene: TRBV4-2
clone size: .
CDR3 protein: CASSQDPGEDQPQHF
CDR3 DNA: TGTGCCAGCAGCCAAGATCCAGGGGAGGATCAGCCCCAGCATTTT

J gene: TRBJ2-7
D gene: TRBD1
V gene: TRBV6-5
clone size: .
CDR3 protein: CASSNAGTGGTQYF
CDR3 DNA: TGTGCCAGCAGCAACGCCGGGACAGGGGGAACCCAGTACTTC

J gene: TRBJ2-7
D gene: TRBD1
V gene: TRBV10-3
clone size: .
CDR3 protein: CAISRTGEVDEQYF
CDR3 DNA: TGTGCCATCAGTCGGACAGGGGAAGTAGACGAGCAGTACTTC

J gene: TRBJ2-7
D gene: .
V gene: TRBV4-3
clone size: few
CDR3 protein: CASSQVQGRSYEQYF
CDR3 DNA: TGCGCCAGCAGCCAAGTGCAGGGCAGGTCCTACGAGCAGTACTTC

J gene: TRBJ2-7
D gene: TRBD2
V gene: TRBV7-2
clone size: .
CDR3 protein: CASSPWGGNYEQYF
CDR3 DNA: TGTGCCAGCAGCCCGTGGGGGGGAAACTACGAGCAGTACTTC

J gene: TRBJ2-1
D gene: .
V gene: TRBV6-2/TRBV6-3
clone size: .
CDR3 protein: CASTVTLTGARGRYNEQFF
CDR3 DNA: TGTGCCAGCACCGTCACCCTCACAGGGGCGCGGGGTAGGTACAATGAGCAGTTCTTC

J gene: TRBJ2-7
D gene: TRBD2
V gene: TRBV12-3/TRBV12-4
clone size: .
CDR3 protein: CASSPLVAGDSEQYF
CDR3 DNA: TGTGCCAGCAGTCCCCTGGTAGCGGGGGATAGCGAGCAGTACTTC

J gene: TRBJ2-3
D gene: TRBD1
V gene: TRBV28
clone size: .
CDR3 protein: CASSLPQGISTQYF
CDR3 DNA: TGTGCCAGCAGTTTACCACAGGGGATAAGTACGCAGTATTTT

J gene: TRBJ2-3
D gene: TRBD2
V gene: TRBV7-2
clone size: .
CDR3 protein: CASSILADGGTDTQYF
CDR3 DNA: TGTGCCAGCAGCATTCTAGCGGACGGCGGCACAGATACGCAGTATTTT

J gene: TRBJ2-1
D gene: TRBD2
V gene: TRBV20-1
clone size: few
CDR3 protein: CLGGRYNEQFF
CDR3 DNA: TGTCTTGGCGGGAGGTACAATGAGCAGTTCTTC

J gene: TRBJ1-5
D gene: .
V gene: TRBV25-1
clone size: .
CDR3 protein: CASSGRQPQHF
CDR3 DNA: TGTGCCAGCAGTGGACGTCAGCCCCAGCATTTT

J gene: TRBJ1-1
D gene: .
V gene: TRBV7-9
clone size: once
CDR3 protein: CASSLDWRNTEAFF
CDR3 DNA: TGTGCCAGCAGCTTAGATTGGAGGAACACTGAAGCTTTCTTT

J gene: TRBJ1-4
D gene: .
V gene: TRBV20-1
clone size: .
CDR3 protein: CSGAPGATNEKLFF
CDR3 DNA: TGCAGTGGGGCCCCAGGGGCAACTAATGAAAAACTGTTTTTT

J gene: TRBJ2-1
D gene: .
V gene: TRBV6-1
clone size: .
CDR3 protein: CASSESGSSYNEQFF
CDR3 DNA: TGTGCCAGCAGTGAATCCGGGAGCTCCTACAATGAGCAGTTCTTC

J gene: TRBJ2-7
D gene: .
V gene: TRBV29-1
clone size: .
CDR3 protein: CSGKVSVDEQYF
CDR3 DNA: TGCAGCGGTAAAGTATCGGTCGATGAGCAGTACTTC

J gene: TRBJ2-7
D gene: TRBD2
V gene: TRBV7-2
clone size: .
CDR3 protein: CASRLAVTYEQYF
CDR3 DNA: TGTGCCAGCCGACTAGCGGTTACCTACGAGCAGTACTTC

J gene: TRBJ2-7
D gene: TRBD1
V gene: TRBV7-2
clone size: once
CDR3 protein: CASSLAPPGTGGTHEQYF
CDR3 DNA: TGTGCCAGCAGCTTAGCCCCACCCGGGACAGGGGGGACCCACGAGCAGTACTTC